The 6 T cell receptor beta chains below all came from one sample that was sequenced in a study of T cells in localized non-small cell lung cancer. The repertoire was sequenced with immunoSEQ multiplex PCR; TCRdb's copy has only in-frame clones and lacks some. The profile covers 8,500 to 13,000 clones, with about 80% appearing a single time and around 31% taken by the ten largest. The specimen comprised peripheral blood, sampled before any cancer treatment. These receptors all stem from a male donor at least 60 years old with stage I lung adenocarcinoma.

The genes are TRBV7-2 and TRBJ2-2; the D gene is possibly TRBD1 (6 bases). Germline lookup yields CDR1 SGHTA and CDR2 FQGNSA. The CDR3 has 15 amino acids. V lost 3 bases to trimming and J lost 3 bases, with 11 bases between them. The CDR3 bases are TGTGCCAGCAGCTTCAACAGGGCGGACACCGGGGAGCTGTTTTTT. Residues: CASSFNRADTGELFF.

CDR3 sequence reads: CASSWGQGAGTEAFF. DNA of the CDR3: TGTGCCAGCAGCTGGGGACAGGGGGCTGGAACTGAAGCTTTCTTT. The chain is built from TRBV6-5 and TRBJ1-1; 12 bases agree with TRBD1. In germline, CDR1 is MNHEY, CDR2 SVGAGI. The CDR3 has 15 residues. J gave up 5 bases and V 6 bases, and 7 bases lay outside the gene matches.

This CDR3 is CASSLYSDPQGNTEAFF. The CDR3 nucleotides are TGTGCCAGCAGTTTATATTCAGATCCCCAGGGGAACACTGAAGCTTTCTTT. The rearrangement joins TRBV27 to TRBJ1-1; D perhaps matches TRBD1 (5 bases). The CDR3 loop spans 17 amino acids. Germline V CDR1 and CDR2: MNHEY, SMNVEV (reference sequence). Trimming removed 1 base at V and 1 base at J, with 16 bases between.

This clone has just a few counts. The chain joins TRBV18 to TRBJ1-6; TRBD1 might be the D (5 bases). V lost 4 bases and J lost 7, with 14 bases in between. The CDR3 length is 15 residues. Germline V gives CDR1 KGHSH, CDR2 LQKENI. The CDR3 DNA reads as TGTGCCAGCTCACTCAGTCGGGGCGACAATTCACCCCTCCACTTT. Translated, it gives CASSLSRGDNSPLHF. Full variable domain (outside the CDR3, taken from reference TRBV18 and TRBJ1-6): NAGVMQNPRHLVRRRGQEARLRCSPMKGHSHVYWYRQLPEEGLKFMVYLQKENIIDESGMPKERFSAEFPKEGPSILRIQQVVRGDSAAYFCASSLSRGDNSPLHFGNGTRLTVT.

This rearrangement joins TRBV16 to TRBJ1-1; D not certain. This CDR3 is 15 amino acids long. The ends were cut back, 1 base at V and 4 bases at J, with 13 bases in the middle. CDR1 KGHSY and CDR2 FQNENV come from the germline V gene. The CDR3 protein is CASSQFGSVGTEAFF. The CDR3, as DNA: TGTGCCAGCAGCCAATTCGGGAGCGTAGGCACTGAAGCTTTCTTT.

The rearrangement uses TRBV7-6 and TRBJ1-5; maybe TRBD1 (5 bases). The length of the CDR3 is 14 residues. Germline V gene lookup returns CDR1 SGHVS and CDR2 FNYEAQ. The germline V and J ends were trimmed by 1 base and 9 bases, with 13 bases remaining between them. Written as DNA, the CDR3 is TGTGCCAGCAGCTTAGGTAGGGGCGGGGGGCCCCAGCATTTT. Translation: CASSLGRGGGPQHF.